The 3 T cell receptor beta chains below all came from one sample that was sequenced in a study of radiotherapy plus CTLA-4 blockade in lung cancer. Libraries were prepared by immunoSEQ multiplex PCR; TCRdb keeps only in-frame clonotypes and omits some of them. The sample includes roughly 53,000 clones, around four fifths seen only once; the top ten take 3% to 4%. The sample was peripheral blood, taken from a patient treated with radiotherapy plus ipilimumab. These TCRs come from a human donor with non-small cell lung cancer who had a partial response to radiotherapy plus ipilimumab.

The J gene is TRBJ1-2, the V gene TRBV27; maybe TRBD1 (5 bases). Trimming took off 3 bases at V and 2 bases at J, with 19 bases between the two ends. The germline gives CDR1 MNHEY, CDR2 SMNVEV (reference sequence). The CDR3 has 17 amino acids. CDR3 amino acids: CASSFSGRTGGNYGYTF. CDR3 DNA sequence: TGTGCCAGCAGTTTTTCGGGGCGCACGGGGGGGAACTATGGCTACACCTTC.

This clone has only one observation. The V call is TRBV5-1, the J call TRBJ2-7, with TRBD1 identical over 9 bases. Germline V lookup: CDR1 SGHRS, CDR2 YFSETQ. This CDR3 contains 15 residues. Trimming cost V 4 bases and J 2 bases; bases outside gene matches: 7. The CDR3 DNA reads TGCGCCAGCAGCCTTACAGGGGGCGAGCCCTACGAGCAGTACTTC. Translation: CASSLTGGEPYEQYF.

This clone was found once. This chain uses TRBV19 with TRBJ1-5; unclear D gene. V lost 5 bases and J lost 0, with 14 bases in between. The CDR3 runs 16 residues. From germline, CDR1 is LNHDA and CDR2 SQIVND (reference sequence). CDR3: CASSDEVVYSNQPQHF. The CDR3 region has the DNA TGTGCCAGTAGTGACGAGGTAGTATATAGCAATCAGCCCCAGCATTTT.